This T cell receptor beta chain appears in the sequencing data of a study of naive and memory T cell subsets. Study results and limitations: From naive to CM, EM and EMRA, diversity decreased and Gini increased. Over 95% of naive TCR sequences appeared only once after error correction, unlike memory subsets. Especially in CD8 cells, naive repertoires contained a few larger clonotypes, possibly CD45RA-re-expressing memory cells.

Four subsets defined by CD45RA and CD27 were sorted after CD3, CD4, CD8 and live/dead staining. Two oligonucleotides, mixed equimolar, formed the beta constant-region primer covering TRBC1 and TRBC2. The ligated cDNA underwent four PCR rounds using SP2 and nested alpha and beta constant-region primers. TCRdb reprocessed the UMI-ligation and nested PCR reads with MiXCR, giving one entry per CDR3 protein. The data contain under 150,000 distinct CDR3 sequences, approximately 18% of them singletons. This clonotype showed up just a few times. The antigen remains undetermined. Material: naive CD8+ T cells from blood. The receptor was derived from a human donor in good health.

CDR3 amino acids: CSAAAGKEYEQYF. In nucleotides, the CDR3 is TGCAGCGCCGCCGCGGGAAAGGAGTACGAGCAGTACTTC. V and J are TRBV29-1 and TRBJ2-7; a possible D gene is TRBD2 (6 bases). The germline CDR1 and CDR2 sequences are SQVTM and ANQGSEA. V lost 7 bases to trimming and J lost 4 bases, with 17 bases between them. This CDR3 has 13 amino acids.